This entry features one TCR beta chain sequence. Sequencing was performed with immunoSEQ multiplex PCR; in TCRdb, only in-frame clones are kept and a portion is missing. The sample has roughly 2.4 million clones; almost 96% are singletons. V lost 4 bases, J lost 5 bases, and 9 bases stayed unmatched. This CDR3 contains 15 residues. CDR1 and CDR2 from the germline V gene are MNHNS and SASEGT. This sample stems from a study of shared clonotypes between healthy human individuals. This TCR was recovered from a young man in good health. The chain combines TRBV6-1 with TRBJ2-7; 9 nucleotides align to TRBD1. Sequences were obtained from naive CD4+ T cells sorted from blood. Subset defined: CD45RA+ positively selected. The chain's CDR3 is CASSVQGASPHEQYF. The CDR3 nucleotides read TGTGCCAGCAGTGTACAGGGGGCCTCTCCCCACGAGCAGTACTTC.